The present T cell receptor (beta chain) was sequenced within a study of blood T cell repertoires in COVID-19. For the study at large: Spain, Italy and the United States supplied samples that represented acute and convalescent COVID-19.

Only in-frame clones appear in the TCRdb table, and some are missing; sequencing was by immunoSEQ multiplex PCR. The sample lists roughly 200,000 clones; around 89% were seen once. The germline V gene has CDR1 LNHDA and CDR2 SQIVND (reference sequence). This CDR3 region has 14 residues. Germline trimming cut 4 bases from V and 3 bases from J; bases unmatched to any gene: 2. For recovered donors of Cohort 3, there were two negative PCRs, clearance, or symptom resolution. The sample comprised PBMCs or T cells enriched from blood (not recorded which). The chain joins TRBV19 to TRBJ1-2, with 10 bases fitting TRBD1. This sequence was found in a man in his thirties or forties who had recovered from COVID-19. CDR3 DNA: TGTGCCAGTAGTAGACAGGGGGCGGACTATGGCTACACCTTC. This translates into CASSRQGADYGYTF.